These 10 T cell receptor beta chains originate from one sample sequenced in a study of T cell repertoires in cytomegalovirus infection. One entry per CDR3 protein, called by TCRdb with MiXCR from the reads. The table records 450,000 to 600,000 distinct CDR3 sequences, more than 30% of them present only once. These TCRs' antigens remain unknown. The sample consisted of cultured PBMCs, taken from culture after CMV antigen stimulation. The receptors originated from a human donor in good health (CMV status not recorded). Some clones in this sample may be carry-over from other donors' samples.

This clonotype appeared a few times. V is TRBV7-2 and J is TRBJ2-3; TRBD2 agrees at 10 bases. V shed 4 bases and J 2 bases; nucleotides not matched to a gene: 9. This CDR3 is built from 17 residues. Germline V gene sequence: CDR1 SGHTA, CDR2 FQGNSA. The CDR3 DNA reads as TGTGCCAGCAGCTCCTATGCAAGCGGGAGGGCCACAGATACGCAGTATTTT. Translated, it gives CASSSYASGRATDTQYF.

This rearrangement joins TRBV12-3 or TRBV12-4 to TRBJ1-3; 7 bases line up with TRBD1. J gave up 4 bases and V 4 bases, and 4 bases lay outside the gene matches. This CDR3 region has 14 residues. As DNA, the CDR3 is TGTGCCAGCAGTTCCCTGACAGGGGGAAACACCATATATTTT. Amino acids: CASSSLTGGNTIYF.

This clonotype was found many times. The rearrangement links TRBV7-9 to TRBJ1-1, with 7 nucleotides matching TRBD1. The germline CDR1 and CDR2 sequences are SEHNR and FQNEAQ (reference sequence). The V gene end was trimmed by 5 bases and the J gene end by 8 bases; junction bases not matched to a gene: 8. CDR3 length equals 13 residues. Here the CDR3 DNA reads TGTGCCAGCAGCCCAGAGGGGGCGGGGGAAGCTTTCTTT. Its protein product is CASSPEGAGEAFF.

There are a few counts of this clonotype. The gene calls are TRBV7-2 and TRBJ2-5; D is unresolved. Germline CDR1 SGHTA, CDR2 FQGNSA. The V gene lost 1 base and the J gene lost 7 bases, with 10 bases spanning the gap. The CDR3 contains 13 residues. CDR3 region: CASSLDSIGTQYF. The CDR3 DNA reads as TGTGCCAGCAGCTTAGACAGTATTGGGACCCAGTACTTC.

The chain carries TRBV19 and TRBJ1-2; D remains ambiguous. The V end lost 7 bases, the J end lost 3 bases, and 12 bases lay between the germline ends. The length of the CDR3 is 13 residues. Germline CDR1 LNHDA, CDR2 SQIVND (reference sequence). CDR3 protein: CASTPNWHYGYTF. The CDR3, as DNA: TGTGCCAGTACACCTAACTGGCACTATGGCTACACCTTC.

The J gene is TRBJ2-7, the V gene TRBV7-6; D could derive from TRBD1 or TRBD2 (6 bases each). The CDR3 is 14 amino acids. Looked up from germline, CDR1 is SGHVS and CDR2 is FNYEAQ. V was clipped by 5 bases and J by 5 bases, with 16 bases between them. CDR3 protein: CASSPPLRGHEQYF. The CDR3 coding sequence is TGTGCCAGCAGCCCGCCTTTACGGGGGCACGAGCAGTACTTC.

The rearrangement links TRBV6-2 or TRBV6-3 to TRBJ2-1, with 12 bases fitting TRBD2. Germline values: CDR1 MNHEY, CDR2 SVGEGT. V gave up 5 bases and J gave up 0 bases; unmatched junction bases: 5. This CDR3 region has 17 residues. CDR3 nucleotides: TGTGCCAGCAGTCCCAGGGGACTAGCGGGCTCCTACAATGAGCAGTTCTTC. Translation: CASSPRGLAGSYNEQFF.

The chain carries TRBV5-4 and TRBJ2-7; 7 positions agree with TRBD2. J was trimmed by 6 bases and V by 2 bases; bases with no gene match: 5. CDR3 length: 13 residues. Germline V gene sequence: CDR1 SGHNT, CDR2 YYREEE (reference sequence). The CDR3 coding sequence is TGTGCCAGCAGCTTTCGCGGGAGTCCCGAGCAGTACGTC. The encoded protein is CASSFRGSPEQYV.

The chain carries TRBV24-1 and TRBJ2-3; a weak D match, TRBD1 (6 bases). Looked up from germline, CDR1 is KGHDR and CDR2 is SFDVKD. Trimming removed 5 bases at V and 2 bases at J, with 19 bases between. CDR3 length: 17 amino acids. The CDR3 nucleotides are TGTGCCACCAGTGCCCCAGGGACAACCTACCCCACAGATACGCAGTATTTT. Its translation is CATSAPGTTYPTDTQYF.

The CDR3 is CASSSGSVETQYF. As DNA, the CDR3 is TGTGCCAGTTCTAGCGGGAGTGTGGAGACCCAGTACTTC. The V and J genes are TRBV7-6 and TRBJ2-5; 10 nucleotides line up with TRBD2. Germline V gene sequence: CDR1 SGHVS, CDR2 FNYEAQ. Germline trimming cut 9 bases from V and 5 bases from J; bases unmatched to any gene: 6. CDR3 length equals 13 residues.